This TCR beta chain was captured in a study of CD8 T cells in Susac syndrome. Study observations and caveats: The study conceded that its TCR sequencing and HLA analysis involved relatively few individuals.

The CDR3 sequence is 14 residues long. Germline CDR1 and CDR2: LGHNA and YSLEER. V was clipped by 0 bases and J by 6 bases; unmatched bases: 1. As concerns this clonotype: The antigen is unknown.

cDNA came from about 0.5 to 1 ug RNA primed by random hexamers. An immunoSEQ multiplex PCR amplified TCR beta CDR3 over 54 Vbeta and 13 Jbeta. TCRdb called the immunoSEQ multiplex PCR reads again in MiXCR, with one record for every CDR3 protein. This table holds roughly 190,000 distinct CDR3 sequences, approximately 94% found once. The T cells that were sequenced for TCR beta were CD8+ and CD4+ cells from blood. TEMRA cells were FACS-enriched, unlike CD8+ and CD4+ T cells, which were negatively isolated. The chain carries TRBV4-3 and TRBJ2-2; 7 positions match TRBD1. This receptor was taken from a human donor in good health. Sequences were obtained from CD4+ T cells from PBMCs. CDR3 DNA sequence: TGCGCCAGCAGCCAAGATCAGGGGGCCGGGGAGCTGTTTTTT. Its translation: CASSQDQGAGELFF.